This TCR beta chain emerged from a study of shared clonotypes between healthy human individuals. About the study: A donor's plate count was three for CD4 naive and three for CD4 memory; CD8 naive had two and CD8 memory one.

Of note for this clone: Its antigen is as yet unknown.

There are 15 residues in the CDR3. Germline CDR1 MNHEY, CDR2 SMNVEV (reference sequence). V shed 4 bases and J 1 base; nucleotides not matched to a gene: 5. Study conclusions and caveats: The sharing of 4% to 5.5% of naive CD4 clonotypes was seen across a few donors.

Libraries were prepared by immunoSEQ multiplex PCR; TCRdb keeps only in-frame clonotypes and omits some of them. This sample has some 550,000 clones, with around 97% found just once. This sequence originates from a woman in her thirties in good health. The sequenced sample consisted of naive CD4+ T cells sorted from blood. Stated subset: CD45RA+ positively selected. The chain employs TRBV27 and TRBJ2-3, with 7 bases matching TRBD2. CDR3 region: CASSSTSVGTDTQYF. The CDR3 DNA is TGTGCCAGCAGTTCAACTAGCGTAGGCACAGATACGCAGTATTTT.